Below are 15 T cell receptor beta chains sequenced from a single sample in a study of CD8 T cells in Susac syndrome. Random hexamers were used to reverse transcribe the RNA input (roughly 0.5 to 1 ug). TCRdb reprocessed the immunoSEQ multiplex PCR reads via MiXCR and lists one record per CDR3 protein. The data contain over 300,000 distinct CDR3 sequences, approximately 90% of them singletons. Sequenced: CD4+ T cells from PBMCs. All receptors come from a human donor with multiple sclerosis.

The chain is built from TRBV3-1 and TRBJ2-4, with a weak D call TRBD1 (6 bases). CDR3 length equals 15 residues. Germline CDR1 reads LGHDT; CDR2 reads YNNKEL (reference sequence). Trimming removed 3 bases from V and 7 bases from J, with 16 bases in between. The chain's CDR3 is CASSHRGQQRNIQYF. The CDR3 DNA follows: TGTGCCAGCAGCCATCGAGGACAGCAGCGGAACATTCAGTACTTC.

This sequence joins TRBV20-1 and TRBJ1-5, with TRBD1 as a possible D gene (5 bases). Germline CDR1 is DFQATT and CDR2 is SNEGSKA (reference sequence). This CDR3 is 14 amino acids long. Between the trimmed V and J ends, which lost 6 bases and 6 bases, there was a span of 18 bases. CDR3 nucleotides: TGCAGTGCCATTGGGGCCTTAGGGAGTCAGCCCCAGCATTTT. Encoded protein: CSAIGALGSQPQHF.

CDR3 residues: CASSVGTANSYEQYF. As DNA, the CDR3 is TGCGCCAGCAGCGTTGGGACGGCTAACTCCTACGAGCAGTACTTC. V usage is TRBV5-1 and J usage is TRBJ2-7; D may be TRBD1 or TRBD2 (5 bases each). Trimming removed 4 bases at V and 0 bases at J, with 14 bases between. CDR1 and CDR2 from the germline V gene are SGHRS and YFSETQ. The CDR3 contains 15 residues.

This chain uses TRBV19 with TRBJ2-2, with 9 bases identical to TRBD2. V lost 1 base and J lost 4; bases outside the gene matches: 1. The CDR3 is made up of 15 amino acids. Germline V CDR1 and CDR2: LNHDA, SQIVND (reference sequence). The CDR3 region has the DNA TGTGCCAGTAGTATAGGACTAGCGGTCACCGGGGAGCTGTTTTTT. Amino acids: CASSIGLAVTGELFF.

The J gene is TRBJ2-1, the V gene TRBV11-2; 8 bases are shared with TRBD2. This CDR3 region has 13 residues. J lost 5 bases, V lost 6 bases, and 3 bases had no gene match. Per the germline V gene, CDR1 is SGHAT and CDR2 is FQNNGV. The CDR3 is CASSKAGDNEQFF. For the CDR3, the DNA is TGTGCCAGCAGTAAAGCGGGAGACAATGAGCAGTTCTTC.

V usage is TRBV5-4 and J usage is TRBJ2-3; 8 positions agree with TRBD1. The CDR3 extends over 13 amino acids. The germline CDR1 and CDR2 sequences are SGHNT and YYREEE (reference sequence). The V gene end was trimmed by 0 bases and the J gene end by 11 bases; junction bases not matched to a gene: 5. The CDR3 region is CASSLGDRGQQYF. The CDR3, as DNA: TGTGCCAGCAGCTTGGGAGACAGGGGCCAGCAGTATTTT.

The V call is TRBV5-4, the J call TRBJ2-5; D unresolved. V lost 4 bases to trimming and J lost 5 bases, with 12 bases between them. The CDR3 contains 13 residues. The V gene's germline CDR1 is SGHNT and CDR2 YYREEE (reference sequence). The CDR3 region is CASSPGPLETQYF. CDR3 nucleotide sequence: TGTGCCAGCAGCCCCGGGCCACTCGAGACCCAGTACTTC. Complete variable domain (other parts from reference TRBV5-4 and TRBJ2-5): ETGVTQSPTHLIKTRGQQVTLRCSSQSGHNTVSWYQQALGQGPQFIFQYYREEENGRGNFPPRFSGLQFPNYSSELNVNALELDDSALYLCASSPGPLETQYFGPGTRLLVL.

CDR3 coding DNA: TGTGCCAGCAGTTACCTGGAGGCCGGGGAGCTGTTTTTT. This translates into CASSYLEAGELFF. The V gene is TRBV6-5, the J gene TRBJ2-2; a possible D gene is TRBD2 (5 bases). V shed 2 bases and J shed 6 bases, with 7 bases lying between them. This CDR3 is built from 13 residues. CDR1 is MNHEY, CDR2 SVGAGI, per germline.

The chain recombines TRBV6-2 or TRBV6-3 with TRBJ2-2; tentatively, D is TRBD2 (5 bases). Germline lookup yields CDR1 MNHEY and CDR2 SVGEGT. The CDR3 consists of 15 residues. Trimming stripped 1 base from V and 1 base from J, with 7 bases between. CDR3 amino acids: CASSYLLGNTGELFF. As DNA, the CDR3 is TGTGCCAGCAGTTACTTACTAGGGAACACCGGGGAGCTGTTTTTT.

V usage is TRBV19 and J usage is TRBJ2-3; D may match TRBD1 or TRBD2 (5 bases each). The V end was cut by 1 base, the J end by 3 bases, with 11 bases between. From germline, CDR1 is LNHDA and CDR2 SQIVND (reference sequence). CDR3 size: 15 residues. The CDR3: CASSIGGVDTDTQYF. The CDR3 nucleotides read TGTGCCAGTAGTATAGGAGGGGTCGATACAGATACGCAGTATTTT.

DNA of the CDR3: TGCAGTGCTGTTCCGGGACGGGGGAGGGTCACTGAAGCTTTCTTT. Translation: CSAVPGRGRVTEAFF. The V and J genes are TRBV20-1 and TRBJ1-1; the D gene is possibly TRBD1 (5 bases). The germline V gene has CDR1 DFQATT and CDR2 SNEGSKA (reference sequence). V lost 5 bases to trimming and J lost 4 bases, with 20 bases between them. CDR3 size: 15 residues.

The chain recombines TRBV6-1 with TRBJ1-6; 9 bases are shared with TRBD1. Trimming at V came to 7 bases and at J to 9 bases, leaving 7 bases not matched to a gene. CDR3 length: 14 amino acids. Germline values: CDR1 MNHNS, CDR2 SASEGT. CDR3 sequence: CASTRDRDGSPLHF. The CDR3 bases are TGTGCCAGCACCCGGGACAGGGATGGTTCACCCCTCCACTTT.

The rearrangement links TRBV5-4 to TRBJ2-5; D perhaps matches TRBD2 (6 bases). Germline V lookup: CDR1 SGHNT, CDR2 YYREEE (reference sequence). The CDR3 extends over 14 amino acids. The germline V and J ends were trimmed by 6 bases and 3 bases, with 15 bases remaining between them. The CDR3 nucleotides read TGTGCCAGCACCGAAGCGGGCGGCAAAGAGACCCAGTACTTC. Translation gives CASTEAGGKETQYF.

J is TRBJ2-3 and V is TRBV7-2; possibly TRBD2 for D (6 bases). Trimming shortened V by 5 bases and J by 1 base, and 13 bases separated the two germline ends. The germline CDR1 and CDR2 sequences are SGHTA and FQGNSA. The CDR3 sequence is 15 residues long. The CDR3 sequence: CASSRLVAGTDTQYF. For the CDR3, the DNA is TGTGCCAGCAGCAGACTAGTCGCGGGCACAGATACGCAGTATTTT.

The chain joins TRBV3-1 to TRBJ1-5; 9 positions agree with TRBD1. Looked up from germline, CDR1 is LGHDT and CDR2 is YNNKEL (reference sequence). V lost 5 bases to trimming and J lost 6 bases; unmatched junction nucleotides: 8. The CDR3 consists of 15 residues. CDR3 protein: CASSGPGQGVQPQHF. In DNA, the CDR3 is TGTGCCAGCAGCGGACCGGGACAGGGAGTTCAGCCCCAGCATTTT.